The TCR beta chain under discussion was sequenced for a study of T cell changes during pregnancy in multiple sclerosis. TCRdb keeps only in-frame clones here, not all; method: immunoSEQ multiplex PCR. The sample holds around 59,000 clones, approximately 90% seen once. J was trimmed by 4 bases and V by 6 bases; bases with no gene match: 5. CDR1 is LNHDA, CDR2 SQIVND, per germline (reference sequence). The CDR3 extends over 14 amino acids. V gene TRBV19 combines with J gene TRBJ2-2, with TRBD1 matching over 7 bases. The origin of this receptor is a female donor with multiple sclerosis, enrolled in a pregnancy study. The source was CD4+ T cells from peripheral blood mononuclear cells, collected in the first trimester of pregnancy. The DNA of the CDR3 is TGTGCCAGTAGCAAGGGACAGACCACCGGGGAGCTGTTTTTT. It specifies CASSKGQTTGELFF. Combining the CDR3 with reference TRBV19 and TRBJ2-2 gives the whole variable domain DGGITQSPKYLFRKEGQNVTLSCEQNLNHDAMYWYRQDPGQGLRLIYYSQIVNDFQKGDIAEGYSVSREKKESFPLTVTSAQKNPTAFYLCASSKGQTTGELFFGEGSRLTVL.